This paragraph reports one TCR beta chain. The target antigen is unknown. V trimming: 0 bases; J trimming: 5 bases; junction bases outside the gene matches: 4. CDR1 and CDR2 (germline): SGHRS, YFSETQ. The CDR3 consists of 15 residues. TCRdb re-derived calls from the 5' RACE reads in MiXCR, one entry per CDR3 protein. This sample carries some 1,700,000 distinct CDR3 sequences, 25% to 35% of them seen once, and the ten largest clones take around 0.25%. These data come from a study of identical twins. Study results and caveats: Models underpredicted monozygotic twin sharing of out-of-frame TCR alpha.

Sequenced: cord blood. The TCR comes from a newborn girl in good health. This chain joins TRBV5-1 and TRBJ2-7; 11 bases fit TRBD2. This CDR3 is CASSLGASGRHEQYF. CDR3 nucleotides: TGCGCCAGCAGCTTGGGGGCTAGCGGGAGGCACGAGCAGTACTTC.